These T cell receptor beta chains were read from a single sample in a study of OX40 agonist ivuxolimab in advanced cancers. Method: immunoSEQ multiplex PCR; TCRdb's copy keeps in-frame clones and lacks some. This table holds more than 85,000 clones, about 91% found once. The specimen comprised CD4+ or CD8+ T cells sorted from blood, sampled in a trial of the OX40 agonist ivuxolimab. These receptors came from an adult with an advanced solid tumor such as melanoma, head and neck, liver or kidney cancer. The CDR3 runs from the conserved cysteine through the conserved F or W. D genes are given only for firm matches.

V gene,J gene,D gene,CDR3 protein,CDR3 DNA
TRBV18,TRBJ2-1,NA,CASSPPMRATYNEQFF,TGTGCCAGCTCACCACCAATGCGCGCGACCTACAATGAGCAGTTCTTC
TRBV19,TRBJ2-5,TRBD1,CASSPGGRETQYF,TGTGCCAGTAGCCCAGGGGGCCGGGAGACCCAGTACTTC
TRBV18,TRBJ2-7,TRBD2,CASSPSSGAYEQYF,TGTGCCAGCTCACCGAGTAGCGGGGCCTACGAGCAGTACTTC
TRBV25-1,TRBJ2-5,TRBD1,CASSDPRTGLGTQYF,TGTGCCAGCAGTGACCCCAGGACAGGGCTAGGGACCCAGTACTTC
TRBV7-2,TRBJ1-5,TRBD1,CASSTRTGEGSQHF,TGTGCCAGCAGCACCAGGACAGGGGAGGGCTCCCAGCATTTT
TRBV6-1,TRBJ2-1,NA,CASRTIAASYNEQFF,TGTGCCAGCAGGACGATAGCGGCTTCCTACAATGAGCAGTTCTTC
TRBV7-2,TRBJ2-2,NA,CASSLTVGELFF,TGTGCCAGCAGCTTAACTGTGGGGGAGCTGTTTTTT
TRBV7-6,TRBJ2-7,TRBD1,CASSSIPATGASYEQYF,TGTGCCAGCAGCTCCATCCCCGCCACAGGGGCTTCCTACGAGCAGTACTTC
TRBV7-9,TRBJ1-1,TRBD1,CASSLLAGGNTEAFF,TGTGCCAGCAGCTTACTTGCAGGGGGGAACACTGAAGCTTTCTTT
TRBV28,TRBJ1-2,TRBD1,CASSLPGTAYGYTF,TGTGCCAGCAGCCTCCCTGGGACAGCATATGGCTACACCTTC
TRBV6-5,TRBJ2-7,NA,CASSYRDGGEQYF,TGTGCCAGCAGTTATCGGGATGGCGGCGAGCAGTACTTC
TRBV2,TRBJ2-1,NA,CASGSIGPQKKYNEQFF,TGTGCCAGCGGTAGCATTGGACCCCAAAAGAAGTACAATGAGCAGTTCTTC
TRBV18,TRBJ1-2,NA,CASSPPQLSYGYTF,TGTGCCAGCTCACCACCGCAGTTGAGCTATGGCTACACCTTC
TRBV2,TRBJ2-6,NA,CASGRSGANVLTF,TGTGCCAGCGGCCGCTCTGGGGCCAACGTCCTGACTTTC
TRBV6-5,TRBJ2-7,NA,CASSYLRDESYEQYF,TGTGCCAGCAGCTATCTGCGGGACGAGTCCTACGAGCAGTACTTC
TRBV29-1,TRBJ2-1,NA,CSVEEARLASYNEQFF,TGCAGCGTTGAAGAGGCGAGGCTAGCGTCATACAATGAGCAGTTCTTC
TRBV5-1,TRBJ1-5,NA,CASSSDGTLNQPQHF,TGCGCCAGCAGCTCCGACGGGACACTTAATCAGCCCCAGCATTTT
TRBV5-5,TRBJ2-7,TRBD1,CASSLAGQVLYEQYF,TGTGCCAGCAGCTTGGCTGGACAGGTGCTATACGAGCAGTACTTC